Given below is one T cell receptor (beta chain) in context. Antigen: not known. The junction departs from the called germline gene at one end, perhaps through a read error. The data derive from a study of tumor-infiltrating lymphocytes in primary liver carcinoma. About the study: With diameters of roughly 4 to 10 cm, tumors were stage T1-T3 N0M0. General study points: In tumor-adjacent and tumor-blood pairs, overlap was lower than in tumor region pairs.

Co-extraction yielded RNA and DNA from around 20-30 mg of unsorted bulk tissue. Treatment-naive at the time, the patients had chronic HBV infection. A constant-region primer primed TCR beta cDNA synthesis from 400 to 550 ng of total RNA. What produced the TCR beta libraries was three nested multiplex PCR rounds using slightly modified ARM-PCR. TRBV1-TRBV30 forward primers paired with a C-beta reverse primer drove the first two PCR rounds, approximately 11 cycles each. TCRdb itself ran the multiplex PCR reads through MiXCR, one entry per CDR3 protein. The table lists 85,000 to 100,000 distinct CDR3 sequences, less than 75% of them singletons, with under 30% in the top ten. CDR3 length equals 14 residues. Germline V gives CDR1 MNHNY, CDR2 SVGAGI (reference sequence).

The sequence came from a man aged 40-55 years with primary liver carcinoma and hepatitis B virus infection. Sequencing used tumor-adjacent normal liver tissue. The gene calls are TRBV6-6 and TRBJ2-3; 7 bases agree with TRBD2. The CDR3 DNA sequence: TGTGCCAGTAGTTACGCGGGGGACACAGATACGCAGTATTTT. This gives the protein CASSYAGDTDTQYF.